The sample holds many counts of the clone carrying this T cell receptor (beta chain). Its specificity is unknown. One entry per CDR3 protein results from TCRdb running MiXCR on the reads. Found here are hundreds of thousands of distinct CDR3 sequences, 20% to 30% of them singletons; the top ten hold around 8%. This sample is drawn from a study of T cell repertoires in cytomegalovirus infection. Study-wide background: In public TCR beta signatures, there were indications of both CMV infection and matching HLA type. Study-wide points: People with CMV and the relevant HLA were identified by cumulative public TCR beta family frequency. The study found HLA-C-restricted CMV-specific TCR beta clonotypes dominating the ex vivo response.

This CDR3 spans 16 amino acids. V shed 5 bases and J 2 bases; nucleotides not matched to a gene: 5. The germline CDR1 and CDR2 sequences are SGHTA and FQGNSA. Sequenced: CD8+ T cells from PBMCs. The receptor was isolated from a human donor in good health (CMV status not recorded). Some clones in this sample may be carry-over from other donors' samples. This chain joins TRBV7-2 and TRBJ2-7, with 14 bases identical to TRBD2. CDR3 amino acids: CASSPEGLAGAYEQYF. The CDR3 nucleotides read TGTGCCAGCAGCCCAGAGGGACTAGCGGGGGCCTACGAGCAGTACTTC.